This T cell receptor (beta chain) comes out of a study of cytomegalovirus exposure and HLA in healthy donors. Trimming took off 8 bases at V and 8 bases at J, with 14 bases between the two ends. The CDR3 loop spans 12 amino acids. Per the germline V gene, CDR1 is SGHTA and CDR2 is FQGNSA. It was with 60 Vbeta and 13 Jbeta primers that the PCR ran. Sequencing used immunoSEQ multiplex PCR; TCRdb keeps in-frame clones, though not all of them. The sample lists roughly 190,000 clones, 75% to 90% occurring once. Sequenced sample: PBMCs. The TCR sequence derives from a man aged 25-45 years in good health and CMV-seronegative. The V call is TRBV7-2, the J call TRBJ2-3; a possible D gene is TRBD2 (5 bases). The CDR3 region has the DNA TGTGCCAGCTCCTCCTTGGGGAGTACGCAGTATTTT. The encoded protein is CASSSLGSTQYF. Complete variable domain (other parts from reference TRBV7-2 and TRBJ2-3): GAGVSQSPSNKVTEKGKDVELRCDPISGHTALYWYRQSLGQGLEFLIYFQGNSAPDKSGLPSDRFSAERTGGSVSTLTIQRTQQEDSAVYLCASSSLGSTQYFGPGTRLTVL.